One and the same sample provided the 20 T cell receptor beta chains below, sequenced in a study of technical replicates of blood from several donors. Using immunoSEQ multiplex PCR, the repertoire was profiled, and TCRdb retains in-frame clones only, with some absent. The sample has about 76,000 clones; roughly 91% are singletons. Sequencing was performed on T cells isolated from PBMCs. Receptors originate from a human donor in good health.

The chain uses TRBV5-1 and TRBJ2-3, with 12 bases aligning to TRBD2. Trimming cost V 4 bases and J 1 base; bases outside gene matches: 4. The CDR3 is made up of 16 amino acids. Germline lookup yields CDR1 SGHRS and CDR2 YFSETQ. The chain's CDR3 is CASSQASGGGTDTQYF. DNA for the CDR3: TGCGCCAGCAGCCAAGCTAGCGGGGGGGGCACAGATACGCAGTATTTT.

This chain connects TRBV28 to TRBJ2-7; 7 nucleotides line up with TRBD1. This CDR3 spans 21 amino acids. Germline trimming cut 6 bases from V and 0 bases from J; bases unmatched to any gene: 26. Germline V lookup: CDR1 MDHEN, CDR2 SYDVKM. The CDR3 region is CASRMSFLLFSGQSPSYEQYF. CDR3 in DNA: TGTGCCAGCAGGATGAGTTTCCTCCTCTTTTCGGGACAGAGTCCCTCCTACGAGCAGTACTTC.

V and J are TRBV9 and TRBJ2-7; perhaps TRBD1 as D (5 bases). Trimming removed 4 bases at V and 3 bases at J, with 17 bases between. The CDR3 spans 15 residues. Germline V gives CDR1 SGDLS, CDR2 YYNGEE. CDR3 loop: CASSQGDYMVYEQYF. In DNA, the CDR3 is TGTGCCAGCAGCCAAGGGGATTACATGGTCTACGAGCAGTACTTC.

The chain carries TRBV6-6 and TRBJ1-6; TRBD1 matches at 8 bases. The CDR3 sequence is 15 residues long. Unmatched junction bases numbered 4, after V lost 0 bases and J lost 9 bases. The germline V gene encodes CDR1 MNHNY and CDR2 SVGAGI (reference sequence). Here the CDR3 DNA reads TGTGCCAGCAGTTACTCTGCAGGGGGCGGTTCACCCCTCCACTTT. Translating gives CASSYSAGGGSPLHF.

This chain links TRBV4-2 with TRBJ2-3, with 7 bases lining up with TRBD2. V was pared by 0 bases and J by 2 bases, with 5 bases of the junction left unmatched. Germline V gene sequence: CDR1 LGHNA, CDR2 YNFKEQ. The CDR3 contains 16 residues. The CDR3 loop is CASSQDLAEHTDTQYF. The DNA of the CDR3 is TGTGCCAGCAGCCAAGACCTAGCGGAACACACAGATACGCAGTATTTT.

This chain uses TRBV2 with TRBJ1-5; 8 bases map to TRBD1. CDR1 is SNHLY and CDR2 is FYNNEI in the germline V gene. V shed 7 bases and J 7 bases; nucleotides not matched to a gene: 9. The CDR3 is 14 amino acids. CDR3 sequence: CASNDRTGYQPQHF. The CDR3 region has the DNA TGTGCCAGCAATGACAGGACAGGGTACCAGCCCCAGCATTTT. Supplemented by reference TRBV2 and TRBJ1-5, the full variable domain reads EPEVTQTPSHQVTQMGQEVILRCVPISNHLYFYWYRQILGQKVEFLVSFYNNEISEKSEIFDDQFSVERPDGSNFTLKIRSTKLEDSAMYFCASNDRTGYQPQHFGDGTRLSIL.

The CDR3 sequence: CAWSVGQPSYNYEQYF. For the CDR3, the DNA is TGTGCCTGGAGTGTAGGACAGCCATCCTATAACTACGAGCAGTACTTC. The chain uses TRBV30 and TRBJ2-7; D possibly corresponds to TRBD1 (6 bases). The CDR3 covers 16 residues. Germline V gene lookup returns CDR1 GTSNPN and CDR2 SVGIG (reference sequence). The V gene lost 0 bases and the J gene lost 3 bases, with 18 bases spanning the gap.

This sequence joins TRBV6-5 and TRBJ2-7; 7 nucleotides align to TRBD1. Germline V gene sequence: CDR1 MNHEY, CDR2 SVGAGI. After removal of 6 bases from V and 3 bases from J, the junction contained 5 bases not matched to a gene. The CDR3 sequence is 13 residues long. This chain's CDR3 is CASSRQGIYEQYF. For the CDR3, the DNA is TGTGCCAGCAGCCGACAGGGCATCTACGAGCAGTACTTC.

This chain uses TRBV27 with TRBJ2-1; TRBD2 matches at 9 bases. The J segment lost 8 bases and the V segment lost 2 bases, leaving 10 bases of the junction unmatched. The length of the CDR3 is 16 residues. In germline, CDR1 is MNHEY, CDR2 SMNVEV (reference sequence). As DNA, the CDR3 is TGTGCCAGCAGTTTACTAGGGGGCGGGAGGGCCCATGAGCAGTTCTTC. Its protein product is CASSLLGGGRAHEQFF.

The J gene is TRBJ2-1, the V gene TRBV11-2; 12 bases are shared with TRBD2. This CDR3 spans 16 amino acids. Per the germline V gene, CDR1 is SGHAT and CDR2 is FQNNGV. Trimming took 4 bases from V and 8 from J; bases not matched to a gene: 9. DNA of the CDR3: TGTGCCAGCAGCTCGTTGAGACTAGCGGGAGCTGATGAGCAGTTCTTC. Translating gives CASSSLRLAGADEQFF.

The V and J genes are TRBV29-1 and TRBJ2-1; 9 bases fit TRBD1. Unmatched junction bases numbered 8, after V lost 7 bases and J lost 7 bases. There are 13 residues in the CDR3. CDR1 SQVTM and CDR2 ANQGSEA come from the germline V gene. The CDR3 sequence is CSARQGGANEQFF. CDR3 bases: TGCAGCGCTCGACAGGGGGGCGCGAATGAGCAGTTCTTC.

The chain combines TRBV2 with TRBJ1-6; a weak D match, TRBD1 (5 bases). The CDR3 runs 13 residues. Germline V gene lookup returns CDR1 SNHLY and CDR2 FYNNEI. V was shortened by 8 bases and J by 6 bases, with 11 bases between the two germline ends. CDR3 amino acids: CASLTERNSPLHF. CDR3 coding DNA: TGTGCCAGCTTGACAGAACGTAATTCACCCCTCCACTTT.

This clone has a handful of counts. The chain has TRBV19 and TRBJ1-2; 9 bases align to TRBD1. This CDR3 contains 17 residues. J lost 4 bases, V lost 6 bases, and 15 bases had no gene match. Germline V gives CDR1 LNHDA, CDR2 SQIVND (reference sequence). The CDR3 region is CASSRDFGGQGLYGYTF. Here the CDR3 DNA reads TGTGCCAGTAGCCGGGACTTTGGGGGACAGGGACTCTATGGCTACACCTTC.

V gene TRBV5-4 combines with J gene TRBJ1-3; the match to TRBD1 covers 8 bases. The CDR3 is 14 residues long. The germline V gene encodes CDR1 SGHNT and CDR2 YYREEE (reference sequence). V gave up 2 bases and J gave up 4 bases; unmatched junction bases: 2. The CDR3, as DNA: TGTGCCAGCAGCTTTGGACAGGGCGGAAACACCATATATTTT. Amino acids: CASSFGQGGNTIYF.

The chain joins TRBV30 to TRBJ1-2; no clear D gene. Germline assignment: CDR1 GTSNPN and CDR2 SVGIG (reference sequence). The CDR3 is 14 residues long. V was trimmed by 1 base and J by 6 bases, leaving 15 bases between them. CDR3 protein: CAWSDGTRRNGYTF. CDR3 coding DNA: TGTGCCTGGAGTGATGGTACACGGAGGAATGGCTACACCTTC. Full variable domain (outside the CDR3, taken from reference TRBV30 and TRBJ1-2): SQTIHQWPATLVQPVGSPLSLECTVEGTSNPNLYWYRQAAGRGLQLLFYSVGIGQISSEVPQNLSASRPQDRQFILSSKKLLLSDSGFYLCAWSDGTRRNGYTFGSGTRLTVV.

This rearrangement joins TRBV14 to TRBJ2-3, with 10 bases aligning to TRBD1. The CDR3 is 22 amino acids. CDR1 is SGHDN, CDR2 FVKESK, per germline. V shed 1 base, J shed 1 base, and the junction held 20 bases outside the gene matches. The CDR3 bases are TGTGCCAGCAGCCAAGCGTCTTTGGGACAGGGGAAGATCGGTTACGGCACAGATACGCAGTATTTT. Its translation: CASSQASLGQGKIGYGTDTQYF.

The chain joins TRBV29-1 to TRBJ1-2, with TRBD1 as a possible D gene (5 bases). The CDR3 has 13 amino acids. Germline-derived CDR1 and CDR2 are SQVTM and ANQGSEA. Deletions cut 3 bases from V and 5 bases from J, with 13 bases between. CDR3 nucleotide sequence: TGCAGCGTTGATCGGCAGGGCGCTTATGGCTACACCTTC. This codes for CSVDRQGAYGYTF.

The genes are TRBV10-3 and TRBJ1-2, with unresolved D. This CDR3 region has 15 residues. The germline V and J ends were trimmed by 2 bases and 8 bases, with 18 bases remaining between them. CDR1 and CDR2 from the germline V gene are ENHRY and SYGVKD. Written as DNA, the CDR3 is TGTGCCATCAGTGAGCCCCGGAGAGACGAAGGCGGCTACACCTTC. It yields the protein CAISEPRRDEGGYTF.

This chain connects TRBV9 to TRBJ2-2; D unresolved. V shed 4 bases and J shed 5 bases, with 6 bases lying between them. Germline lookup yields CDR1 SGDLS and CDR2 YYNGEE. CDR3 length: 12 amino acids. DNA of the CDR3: TGTGCCAGCAGCCCTAAGACCGGGGAGCTGTTTTTT. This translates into CASSPKTGELFF.

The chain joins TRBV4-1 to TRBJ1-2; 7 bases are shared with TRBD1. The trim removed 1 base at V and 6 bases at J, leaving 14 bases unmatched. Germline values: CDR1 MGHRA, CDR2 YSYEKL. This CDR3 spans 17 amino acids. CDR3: CASSQGRLRDSSDGYTF. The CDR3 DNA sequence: TGCGCCAGCAGCCAAGGGCGTCTTCGGGACAGTTCGGATGGCTACACCTTC.